Listed below are T cell receptor beta chains from one sample, sequenced in a study of control samples from healthy donors and cancer patients. TCRdb's table, derived via immunoSEQ multiplex PCR, lists solely in-frame clones and lacks some. The data show fewer than 300,000 clones, about 80% seen once. The material sequenced was PBMCs. All receptors come from a woman aged 55-70 years with lung cancer. Both conserved end residues are part of each CDR3. A D gene is named only where the DNA matches it firmly. Size values are once, few and many counts, or a class for expanded clones, and some rows have none.

d_gene | j_gene | abundance | v_gene | CDR3aa | CDR3nt
TRBD1 | TRBJ2-7 | . | TRBV30 | CAWTPGETGDEQYF | TGTGCCTGGACACCAGGGGAGACAGGGGACGAGCAGTACTTC
TRBD2 | TRBJ2-2 | . | TRBV28 | CASSLGLAGGRTGELFF | TGTGCCAGCAGTTTAGGGCTAGCGGGAGGACGGACCGGGGAGCTGTTTTTT
. | TRBJ2-3 | . | TRBV4-1 | CASSQEEQSTDTQYF | TGCGCCAGCAGCCAAGAGGAGCAGAGCACAGATACGCAGTATTTT
. | TRBJ1-1 | . | TRBV2 | CASSETGEPEAFF | TGTGCCAGCAGTGAAACGGGAGAACCTGAAGCTTTCTTT
. | TRBJ2-7 | . | TRBV10-3 | CAISDGRDRYEQYF | TGTGCCATCAGTGATGGAAGGGATCGATACGAGCAGTACTTC
TRBD2 | TRBJ2-2 | . | TRBV5-1 | CARSGGGLNTGELFF | TGCGCCCGCAGCGGCGGGGGGTTGAACACCGGGGAGCTGTTTTTT
. | TRBJ2-2 | . | TRBV6-6 | CATLPGPVGGELFF | TGTGCCACCCTCCCGGGCCCCGTGGGAGGGGAGCTGTTTTTT
. | TRBJ2-3 | . | TRBV28 | CASKVLPDTQYF | TGTGCCAGCAAAGTTTTGCCAGATACGCAGTATTTT
. | TRBJ2-1 | . | TRBV5-1 | CASSRVGPDNEQFF | TGCGCCAGCAGTCGCGTCGGACCCGACAATGAGCAGTTCTTC
. | TRBJ1-6 | . | TRBV10-1 | CASSDRGPNSPLHF | TGCGCCAGCAGTGATCGGGGGCCCAATTCACCCCTCCACTTT
. | TRBJ2-2 | . | TRBV9 | CASRRTPGELFF | TGTGCCAGCAGACGCACCCCGGGGGAGCTGTTTTTT
TRBD1 | TRBJ2-1 | . | TRBV30 | CAWRPTGGIRYNEQFF | TGTGCCTGGAGGCCTACAGGGGGTATTAGATACAATGAGCAGTTCTTC
TRBD1 | TRBJ2-6 | . | TRBV9 | CTSSISITGTGGGGANVLTF | TGTACCAGCAGCATCTCGATTACCGGGACAGGGGGCGGTGGGGCCAACGTCCTGACTTTC
. | TRBJ2-5 | . | TRBV11-2 | CASSSQETQYF | TGTGCCAGCAGCTCGCAAGAGACCCAGTACTTC
. | TRBJ1-1 | . | TRBV19 | CASSNLNTEAFF | TGTGCCAGTAGTAATCTGAACACTGAAGCTTTCTTT
TRBD1 | TRBJ1-1 | few | TRBV4-1 | CASMDRGRNTEAFF | TGCGCCAGCATGGACAGGGGGCGAAATACTGAAGCTTTCTTT
. | TRBJ1-5 | once | TRBV18 | CASSPTHVSNQPQHF | TGTGCCAGCTCACCGACTCACGTTAGCAATCAGCCCCAGCATTTT
. | TRBJ2-6 | . | TRBV9 | CASAIGHSSSGANVLTF | TGTGCCAGCGCAATAGGACATTCGAGCTCTGGGGCCAACGTCCTGACTTTC
TRBD1 | TRBJ2-1 | . | TRBV11-2 | CASSLDRTGGNEQFF | TGTGCCAGCAGCTTAGATCGCACAGGGGGCAATGAGCAGTTCTTC
. | TRBJ2-7 | . | TRBV5-1 | CASSLRVSYEQYF | TGCGCCAGCAGCTTGAGGGTCTCCTACGAGCAGTACTTC
TRBD2 | TRBJ2-3 | . | TRBV7-9 | CASSLGEGTTDTQYF | TGTGCCAGCAGCTTAGGGGAGGGGACCACAGATACGCAGTATTTT
TRBD1 | TRBJ2-2 | . | TRBV19 | CASREGTGAGELFF | TGTGCCAGTAGGGAGGGGACAGGGGCCGGGGAGCTGTTTTTT
. | TRBJ2-2 | . | TRBV7-2 | CASLRAENTGELFF | TGTGCCAGCCTGCGGGCTGAGAACACCGGGGAGCTGTTTTTT
. | TRBJ1-4 | . | TRBV9 | CASSLGPGEKLFF | TGTGCCAGCAGCTTGGGACCGGGCGAAAAACTGTTTTTT
. | TRBJ1-5 | . | TRBV5-1 | CASSSGLDQPQHF | TGCGCCAGCAGCTCTGGACTCGATCAGCCCCAGCATTTT
TRBD1 | TRBJ1-4 | . | TRBV3-1/TRBV3-2 | CASSPTPGTGNEKLFF | TGTGCCAGCAGCCCCACCCCCGGGACAGGAAATGAAAAACTGTTTTTT
. | TRBJ2-7 | once | TRBV6-5 | CASSYSPGASGYEQYF | TGTGCCAGCAGTTACTCGCCCGGGGCGTCGGGATACGAGCAGTACTTC
. | TRBJ2-7 | . | TRBV3-1/TRBV3-2 | CASSQDGTVSYEQYF | TGTGCCAGCAGCCAAGACGGGACGGTCTCCTACGAGCAGTACTTC
. | TRBJ2-7 | . | TRBV10-3 | CATQTAYEQYF | TGTGCCACTCAGACAGCCTACGAGCAGTACTTC
TRBD2 | TRBJ2-1 | once | TRBV9 | CASSPGTSGSNEQFF | TGTGCCAGCAGTCCCGGGACTAGCGGCTCGAATGAGCAGTTCTTC
. | TRBJ2-1 | . | TRBV5-1 | CASSLRTAYNEQFF | TGCGCCAGCAGCCTGCGGACAGCCTACAATGAGCAGTTCTTC
. | TRBJ1-1 | few | TRBV6-1 | CASSEAIGLAAFF | TGTGCCAGCAGTGAGGCCATAGGGCTCGCAGCTTTCTTT
. | TRBJ1-1 | once | TRBV5-1 | CASSLDRANTEAFF | TGCGCCAGCAGCTTGGACAGGGCGAACACTGAAGCTTTCTTT
. | TRBJ1-5 | . | TRBV2 | CASSSQGPGQPQHF | TGTGCCAGCAGTAGTCAGGGCCCAGGGCAGCCCCAGCATTTT
TRBD2 | TRBJ2-1 | . | TRBV3-1/TRBV3-2 | CASSQKSGTSVYNEQFF | TGTGCCAGCAGCCAAAAATCCGGGACTAGCGTTTACAATGAGCAGTTCTTC
. | TRBJ2-3 | . | TRBV29-1 | CSVGEDTQYF | TGCAGCGTTGGAGAAGATACGCAGTATTTT
. | TRBJ1-5 | once | TRBV29-1 | CSVDWGGGQPQHF | TGCAGCGTTGACTGGGGGGGCGGGCAGCCCCAGCATTTT
TRBD1 | TRBJ1-2 | . | TRBV6-6 | CASRLDRGRDTF | TGTGCCAGCAGGCTCGACAGGGGTAGGGACACCTTC
TRBD1 | TRBJ1-6 | . | TRBV7-3 | CASSLNPGGNSPLHF | TGTGCCAGCAGCTTAAATCCAGGGGGTAATTCACCCCTCCACTTT
TRBD1 | TRBJ1-2 | . | TRBV2 | CASSEVPGQGRGYTF | TGTGCCAGCAGTGAAGTGCCGGGACAGGGTCGAGGCTACACCTTC
. | TRBJ2-3 | . | TRBV11-2 | CASSLPQRADTQYF | TGTGCCAGCAGCTTACCCCAACGAGCAGATACGCAGTATTTT